Reported below is one T cell receptor (beta chain). Libraries were prepared by immunoSEQ multiplex PCR; TCRdb keeps only in-frame clonotypes and omits some of them. In the table there are fewer than 1.4 million clones, about four fifths of which are singletons. This entry is derived from a study of shared clonotypes between healthy human individuals. Germline loops: CDR1 MNHEY, CDR2 SVGAGI. Trimming shortened V by 5 bases and J by 3 bases, and 11 bases separated the two germline ends. The CDR3 consists of 14 residues. This chain connects TRBV6-5 to TRBJ1-5; D possibly corresponds to TRBD1 (5 bases). The sequence was obtained from a man younger than 30 in good health. Some clones in this sample may be carry-over from other donors' samples. The sequencing input was memory CD4+ T cells from PBMCs. Subset: CD45RA-negative fraction. The chain's CDR3 is CASSRRQFNQPQHF. DNA for the CDR3: TGTGCCAGCAGTCGCAGACAGTTCAATCAGCCCCAGCATTTT.